This is a list of T cell receptor beta chains from one sample in a study of T cell repertoires in cytomegalovirus infection. TCRdb passed the reads through MiXCR, listing each CDR3 protein once. Here the sample spans approximately 200,000 distinct CDR3 sequences, 20% to 25% being singletons. Sequencing was performed on CD8+ T cells from PBMCs. The receptor source for this set is a human donor in good health (CMV status not recorded). Some clones in this sample may be carry-over from other donors' samples. Both conserved end residues are part of each CDR3. A D gene is named only where the DNA matches it firmly. Expanded clones are given a class, and other clones once, few, many or no size at all.

D	J	V	size	CDR3	DNA
NA	TRBJ1-2	TRBV11-2	few	CASSAAGTPVYGYTF	TGTGCCAGCAGCGCAGCCGGGACACCTGTCTATGGCTACACCTTC
NA	TRBJ2-3	TRBV28	NA	CASSPGPVQDTQYF	TGTGCCAGCAGTCCGGGACCAGTTCAGGATACGCAGTATTTT
NA	TRBJ1-1	TRBV5-5	many	CASSLGRASGEAFF	TGTGCCAGCAGCTTGGGTAGGGCCAGCGGTGAAGCTTTCTTT
NA	TRBJ2-7	TRBV7-9	NA	CASSPKPPDILYEQYF	TGTGCCAGCAGCCCGAAACCCCCGGATATCCTCTACGAGCAGTACTTC
TRBD1	TRBJ1-5	TRBV28	NA	CASSKLRDRDQPQHF	TGTGCCAGCAGTAAACTCCGGGACAGGGATCAGCCCCAGCATTTT
NA	TRBJ1-1	TRBV20-1	few	CSARDRQGNTEAFF	TGCAGTGCTAGAGATCGGCAGGGGAACACTGAAGCTTTCTTT
TRBD2	TRBJ2-1	TRBV28	NA	CASSFASGSVNEQFF	TGTGCCAGCAGTTTTGCTAGCGGCTCTGTGAATGAGCAGTTCTTC
NA	TRBJ2-7	TRBV28	few	CASSLPGRNEQYF	TGTGCCAGCAGTTTGCCAGGGAGGAACGAGCAGTACTTC
TRBD1	TRBJ2-7	TRBV7-9	NA	CASSQTGAEQYF	TGTGCCAGCAGCCAGACAGGGGCCGAGCAGTACTTC
NA	TRBJ1-5	TRBV29-1	NA	CSVVAEGNGNQPQHF	TGCAGCGTTGTGGCCGAGGGGAACGGTAATCAGCCCCAGCATTTT
TRBD1	TRBJ1-2	TRBV2	many	CASSGGQANYGYTF	TGTGCCAGCAGTGGGGGACAGGCTAACTATGGCTACACCTTC
NA	TRBJ2-1	TRBV9	NA	CASSAGGYGYHNEQFF	TGTGCCAGCAGCGCCGGGGGATATGGCTACCACAATGAGCAGTTCTTC
NA	TRBJ2-1	TRBV19	NA	CASSMDATSSYNEQFF	TGTGCCAGTAGTATGGACGCTACGAGCTCCTACAATGAGCAGTTCTTC
NA	TRBJ1-4	TRBV28	NA	CASSLSSTNEQLFF	TGTGCCAGCAGTTTGTCCTCAACTAATGAACAACTGTTTTTT
NA	TRBJ1-5	TRBV28	NA	CASSFPTDEYSNQPQHF	TGTGCCAGCAGTTTTCCCACAGACGAATATAGCAATCAGCCCCAGCATTTT
TRBD2	TRBJ2-1	TRBV28	NA	CASSLSETSGFLGEQFF	TGTGCCAGCAGTTTATCCGAGACTAGCGGTTTTCTCGGTGAGCAGTTCTTC
NA	TRBJ1-1	TRBV7-9	few	CASSKGSGVNTEAFF	TGTGCCAGCAGCAAAGGGTCTGGGGTGAACACTGAAGCTTTCTTT
NA	TRBJ2-1	TRBV11-2	NA	CASSLAAEGLYNEQFF	TGTGCCAGCAGCTTAGCGGCGGAGGGCCTCTACAATGAGCAGTTCTTC
TRBD1	TRBJ2-3	TRBV7-2	few	CASSGGQAPTSTDTQYF	TGTGCCAGCAGCGGTGGACAGGCACCAACTAGCACAGATACGCAGTATTTT
NA	TRBJ1-1	TRBV2	medium-sized	CASSPGWGDNTEAFF	TGTGCCAGCAGCCCTGGCTGGGGAGACAACACTGAAGCTTTCTTT
NA	TRBJ2-7	TRBV28	NA	CASRTPTYEQYF	TGTGCCAGCAGGACACCAACCTACGAGCAGTACTTC
NA	TRBJ1-1	TRBV12-3/TRBV12-4	few	CASSDRVTEAFF	TGTGCCAGCAGCGATAGGGTTACTGAAGCTTTCTTT
TRBD2	TRBJ2-1	TRBV28	once	CASSTPLRGTYNEQFF	TGTGCCAGCAGTACCCCCTTGCGGGGGACCTACAATGAGCAGTTCTTC
TRBD1	TRBJ2-7	TRBV7-3	many	CASSSTGPSYEQYF	TGTGCCAGCAGCTCGACAGGGCCCTCCTACGAGCAGTACTTC
TRBD2	TRBJ2-1	TRBV28	few	CASSPALAGTYNEQFF	TGTGCCAGCAGCCCAGCCCTAGCGGGAACCTACAATGAGCAGTTCTTC
TRBD2	TRBJ2-7	TRBV20-1	NA	CSAAGGSYEQYF	TGCAGTGCTGCGGGGGGGTCCTACGAGCAGTACTTC
TRBD1	TRBJ2-7	TRBV27	many	CASSFGTGGSAEQYF	TGTGCCAGCAGTTTCGGGACAGGGGGCTCGGCCGAGCAGTACTTC
TRBD2	TRBJ2-5	TRBV7-9	few	CASSLPTSGRKTQYF	TGTGCCAGCAGCTTACCGACTAGCGGGAGGAAGACCCAGTACTTC
TRBD2	TRBJ2-3	TRBV5-5	many	CASCCELPSGGHTQYF	TGTGCCAGCTGCTGTGAACTGCCCTCGGGGGGACATACGCAGTATTTT
NA	TRBJ1-2	TRBV7-9	many	CASSLAMDTYGYTF	TGTGCCAGCAGCTTAGCGATGGATACTTACGGCTACACCTTC
NA	TRBJ2-3	TRBV20-1	NA	CSANSGTRDADTQYF	TGCAGTGCGAATTCCGGGACCCGAGATGCAGATACGCAGTATTTT
TRBD2	TRBJ2-2	TRBV7-8	many	CASRPTSGAGELFF	TGTGCCAGCAGGCCCACTAGCGGGGCCGGGGAGCTGTTTTTT
NA	TRBJ1-5	TRBV5-6	NA	CASSLFGTGAYSNQPQHF	TGTGCCAGCAGCTTGTTCGGGACGGGGGCATATAGCAATCAGCCCCAGCATTTT
NA	TRBJ2-7	TRBV29-1	NA	CSVEAGQDIGEQYF	TGCAGCGTTGAAGCCGGTCAGGATATAGGCGAGCAGTACTTC
NA	TRBJ2-5	TRBV5-6	many	CASSLTEETQYF	TGTGCCAGCAGCTTGACGGAAGAGACCCAGTACTTC
TRBD2	TRBJ2-3	TRBV19	NA	CASSGLAENTDTQYF	TGTGCCAGTTCAGGACTAGCGGAAAACACAGATACGCAGTATTTT
NA	TRBJ2-7	TRBV7-3	NA	CASSHLRVGEQYF	TGTGCCAGCAGCCACCTCAGGGTAGGGGAGCAGTACTTC
NA	TRBJ1-6	TRBV2	NA	CASSEPGPSSYNSPLHF	TGTGCCAGCAGCGAGCCCGGACCGAGCTCCTATAATTCACCCCTCCACTTT
NA	TRBJ1-4	TRBV20-1	NA	CSARDPGPGTNEKLFF	TGCAGTGCTAGAGATCCGGGCCCAGGAACTAATGAAAAACTGTTTTTT
TRBD1	TRBJ2-7	TRBV20-1	NA	CSARGGPGGNEQYF	TGCAGTGCTAGAGGGGGTCCAGGGGGAAACGAGCAGTACTTC
NA	TRBJ2-5	TRBV2	NA	CASNWGGGGETQYF	TGTGCCAGCAACTGGGGAGGGGGGGGAGAGACCCAGTACTTC
TRBD2	TRBJ2-1	TRBV7-6	NA	CASSLVSTSGVYNEQFF	TGTGCCAGCAGCTTAGTTTCGACTAGCGGGGTTTACAATGAGCAGTTCTTC